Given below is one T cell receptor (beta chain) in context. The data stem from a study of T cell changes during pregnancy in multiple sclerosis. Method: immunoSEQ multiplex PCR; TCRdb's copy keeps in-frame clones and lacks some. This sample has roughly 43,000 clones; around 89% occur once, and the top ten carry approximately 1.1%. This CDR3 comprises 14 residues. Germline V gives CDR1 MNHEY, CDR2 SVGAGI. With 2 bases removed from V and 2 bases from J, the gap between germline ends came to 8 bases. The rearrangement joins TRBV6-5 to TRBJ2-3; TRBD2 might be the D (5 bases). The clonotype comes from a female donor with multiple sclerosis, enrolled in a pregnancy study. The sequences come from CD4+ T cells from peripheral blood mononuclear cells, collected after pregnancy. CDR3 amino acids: CASSYIGVTDTQYF. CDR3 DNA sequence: TGTGCCAGCAGTTACATCGGGGTCACAGATACGCAGTATTTT.